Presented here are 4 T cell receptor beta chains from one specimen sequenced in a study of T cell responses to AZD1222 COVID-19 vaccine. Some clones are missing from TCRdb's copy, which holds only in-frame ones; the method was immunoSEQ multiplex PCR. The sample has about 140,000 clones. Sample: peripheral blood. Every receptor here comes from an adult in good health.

The CDR3 sequence is CASSQSGGTPSYEQYF. CDR3 nucleotides: TGCGCCAGCAGCCAGAGTGGAGGGACCCCAAGTTACGAGCAGTACTTC. The chain uses TRBV4-3 and TRBJ2-7; tentative D call: TRBD2 (6 bases). V lost 3 bases and J lost 4, with 19 bases in between. Germline CDR1 and CDR2: LGHNA and YSLEER. This CDR3 region has 16 residues.

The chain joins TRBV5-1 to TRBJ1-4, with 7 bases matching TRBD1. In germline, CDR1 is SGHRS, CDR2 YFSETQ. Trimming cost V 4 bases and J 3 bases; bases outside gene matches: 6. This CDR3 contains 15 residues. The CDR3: CASSARDSANEKLFF. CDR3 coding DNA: TGCGCCAGCAGCGCAAGGGACAGCGCTAATGAAAAACTGTTTTTT.

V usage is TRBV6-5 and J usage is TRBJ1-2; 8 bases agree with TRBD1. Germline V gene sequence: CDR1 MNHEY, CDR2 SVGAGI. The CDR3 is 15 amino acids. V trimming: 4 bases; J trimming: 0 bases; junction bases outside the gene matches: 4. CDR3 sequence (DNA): TGTGCCAGCAGTTGGGACAGGAAAACTAACTATGGCTACACCTTC. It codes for CASSWDRKTNYGYTF.

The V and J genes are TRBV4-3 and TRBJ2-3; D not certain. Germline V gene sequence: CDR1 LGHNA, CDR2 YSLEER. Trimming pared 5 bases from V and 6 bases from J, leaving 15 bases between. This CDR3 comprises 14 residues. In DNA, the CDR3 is TGCGCCAGCAGCGAATCTAGTTGGCGGGATACGCAGTATTTT. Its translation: CASSESSWRDTQYF.